This T cell receptor (beta chain) stems from a study of tumor-infiltrating lymphocytes in oesophageal squamous cell carcinoma. TCRdb processed the reads anew with MiXCR; each CDR3 protein has one entry. The sample has 9,500 to 14,000 distinct CDR3 sequences; 58% are singletons. The specimen sequenced was blood. The receptor was isolated from a female donor with esophageal squamous cell carcinoma.

CDR3 nucleotide sequence: TGTGCCAGCAGCTTAGCGCCGGCGGTGGACGTGCAGTACTTC. Its protein is CASSLAPAVDVQYF. V is TRBV7-2 and J is TRBJ2-1; D call uncertain. The DNA end favors TRBJ2-7, so the J call may be wrong. There are 14 residues in the CDR3. Germline CDR1 is SGHTA and CDR2 is FQGNSA.